The clone carrying this TCR beta chain was picked up one time. This specimen belongs to a study of Ad26.COV2.S vaccination and SARS-CoV-2 variants. Across the whole study: A COV1001 Ad26.COV2.S trial-arm participant provided the sample.

Germline V gives CDR1 PRHDT, CDR2 FYEKMQ (reference sequence). V was clipped by 2 bases and J by 6 bases, with 13 bases between them. This CDR3 is built from 14 residues. Treatment noted: about 20 received Ad26.COV2.S at low or high dose, single or two shots; 5 received placebo; per-sample allocation not given. Repertoires come from day 63 after the first vaccine or placebo injection. The method was immunoSEQ multiplex PCR; TCRdb's version includes in-frame clones alone and lacks a portion of them. The table shows fewer than 400,000 clones, with around nine tenths occurring only once. This specimen was peripheral blood, taken in a trial of Ad26.COV2.S vaccine versus placebo. The genes are TRBV13 and TRBJ1-1; D unclear. This sequence originates from a person aged 18-60 years who received the Ad26.COV2.S COVID-19 vaccine or a placebo. The CDR3 sequence is CASSLSAPKSEAFF. DNA for the CDR3: TGTGCCAGCAGCTTATCGGCCCCGAAGTCTGAAGCTTTCTTT.